This TCR beta chain emerged from a study of cytomegalovirus exposure and HLA in healthy donors. About the study: Early released data comprised some 91 million unique TCRs from HLA-typed donors. The study, taken as a whole, reports: As confirmed in vitro, a few CMV-associated chains were specific for CMV antigens.

Points on this clone: The antigen remains unidentified.

The PCR made use of 60 Vbeta and 13 Jbeta primers. Original analysis: A later analysis tallied tens of millions of unique TCR beta chains, some 10 million of them shared. Only in-frame clones appear in the TCRdb table, and some are missing; sequencing was by immunoSEQ multiplex PCR. Clonal size and the V and J genes are those of that table, whereas D and trimming came from the DNA. The table has tens of thousands of clones, approximately 65% seen once; the top ten hold roughly 6.3%. Germline CDR1 reads SGHAT; CDR2 reads FQDESV (reference sequence). The V end lost 2 bases, the J end lost 2 bases, and 10 bases lay between the germline ends. This CDR3 spans 15 amino acids.

The rearrangement joins TRBV11-1 to TRBJ1-3, with a tentative D call TRBD1 (5 bases). Material for sequencing was PBMCs. The clonotype originates from a man younger than 40 in good health and CMV-seronegative. The CDR3 here is CASSLTGDPGNTIYF. The CDR3 DNA reads TGTGCCAGCAGCTTAACGGGGGATCCTGGAAACACCATATATTTT.